These 24 T cell receptor beta chains came from one sample sequenced in a study of blood T cell repertoires in COVID-19. Profiled with immunoSEQ multiplex PCR; TCRdb holds only in-frame clones, not every one. Here the sample spans 300,000 to 400,000 clones, roughly 88% being singletons. The sample consisted of peripheral blood. These receptors were taken from a woman in her twenties or thirties with COVID-19, enrolled during active disease.

Regarding this clone: The junction and the germline gene differ at one end; a read error may be behind it. The V gene is TRBV7-6, the J gene TRBJ2-5; no reliable D call. Germline V gene sequence: CDR1 SGHVS, CDR2 FNYEAQ. The CDR3 runs 10 residues. CDR3 amino acids: CASRIWARDF. DNA of the CDR3: TGTGCCAGCAGGATATGGGCGCGCGACTTC.

This clone was seen just once. V is TRBV9 and J is TRBJ2-2, with D tentatively TRBD2 (5 bases). This CDR3 is 16 amino acids long. Trimming pared 4 bases from V and 0 bases from J, leaving 13 bases between. The V gene's germline CDR1 is SGDLS and CDR2 YYNGEE. This CDR3 reads CASSLGLTANTGELFF. In DNA form, the CDR3 reads TGTGCCAGCAGCTTAGGACTGACCGCGAACACCGGGGAGCTGTTTTTT. Drawing the rest from reference TRBV9 and TRBJ2-2, the complete variable domain is DSGVTQTPKHLITATGQRVTLRCSPRSGDLSVYWYQQSLDQGLQFLIQYYNGEERAKGNILERFSAQQFPDLHSELNLSSLELGDSALYFCASSLGLTANTGELFFGEGSRLTVL.

The chain is built from TRBV28 and TRBJ1-5; 7 bases align to TRBD1. This CDR3 has 21 residues. The germline gives CDR1 MDHEN, CDR2 SYDVKM. Losses at the gene ends were 3 bases for V and 0 bases for J; bases not matched to a gene: 20. For the CDR3, the DNA is TGTGCCAGCAGTTTTATTGCGTATTGGGACAGAACTTCGGATAGCAATCAGCCCCAGCATTTT. Translating it yields CASSFIAYWDRTSDSNQPQHF. Variable domain in full (rest from reference TRBV28 and TRBJ1-5): DVKVTQSSRYLVKRTGEKVFLECVQDMDHENMFWYRQDPGLGLRLIYFSYDVKMKEKGDIPEGYSVSREKKERFSLILESASTNQTSMYLCASSFIAYWDRTSDSNQPQHFGDGTRLSIL.

This chain uses TRBV5-1 with TRBJ1-1; possibly TRBD1 for D (5 bases). The CDR3 loop spans 14 amino acids. CDR1 is SGHRS, CDR2 YFSETQ, per germline. V lost 3 bases to trimming and J lost 4 bases, with 13 bases between them. CDR3 coding DNA: TGCGCCAGCAGCTGGGGGTCCGGGGGCACTGAAGCTTTCTTT. It encodes CASSWGSGGTEAFF.

This clone showed up just a few times. The V call is TRBV3-1 (or the pseudogene TRBV3-2), the J call TRBJ2-5, with 10 bases aligning to TRBD2. The CDR3 spans 16 residues. From germline, CDR1 is LGHDT and CDR2 YNNKEL (reference sequence). V was clipped by 4 bases and J by 5 bases; unmatched bases: 10. The CDR3 nucleotides are TGTGCCAGCAGCCGGTCCTATCTAGCGGGAGAGGAGACCCAGTACTTC. Protein sequence: CASSRSYLAGEETQYF.

The genes are TRBV7-2 and TRBJ1-6; 9 bases are shared with TRBD1. This CDR3 comprises 16 residues. The trim removed 1 base at V and 7 bases at J, leaving 5 bases unmatched. Germline V lookup: CDR1 SGHTA, CDR2 FQGNSA. The CDR3 is CASSLGGQGTNSPLHF. In DNA form, the CDR3 reads TGTGCCAGCAGCTTAGGGGGACAGGGAACGAATTCACCCCTCCACTTT.

This clone was found once. This rearrangement joins TRBV6-5 to TRBJ1-5, with 7 bases that match TRBD1. The length of the CDR3 is 14 residues. The V and J ends lost 10 bases and 4 bases, in that order; junction bases with no gene match: 10. Germline assignment: CDR1 MNHEY and CDR2 SVGAGI. The CDR3 here is CATDDTGVNQPQHF. DNA for the CDR3: TGTGCCACCGACGATACAGGGGTGAATCAGCCCCAGCATTTT.

The chain has TRBV10-3 and TRBJ1-2, with TRBD1 matching 7 bases. There are 14 residues in the CDR3. The germline V gene encodes CDR1 ENHRY and CDR2 SYGVKD. The J segment lost 0 bases and the V segment lost 7 bases, leaving 5 bases of the junction unmatched. CDR3 sequence reads: CAITGDSTNYGYTF. Written as DNA, the CDR3 is TGTGCCATCACCGGGGACAGTACTAACTATGGCTACACCTTC.

CDR3 sequence (DNA): TGTGCCACCAGTGATGCCACAGGGGGTAGCAATCAGCCCCAGCATTTT. Translation: CATSDATGGSNQPQHF. The V call is TRBV24-1, the J call TRBJ1-5; the match to TRBD1 covers 8 bases. Germline CDR1 KGHDR, CDR2 SFDVKD. Trimming removed 3 bases from V and 0 bases from J; junction bases left unmatched: 3. This CDR3 has 16 amino acids.

This chain links TRBV7-6 with TRBJ1-2, with D perhaps TRBD1 (5 bases). V shed 1 base and J shed 4 bases, with 13 bases lying between them. The V gene's germline CDR1 is SGHVS and CDR2 FNYEAQ. The CDR3 has 15 amino acids. CDR3 in DNA: TGTGCCAGCAGCTTAGGTCCGGGGGTGGCCTATGGCTACACCTTC. Amino acid sequence: CASSLGPGVAYGYTF.

CDR3 sequence reads: CASSADRNTEAFF. The CDR3 region has the DNA TGTGCCAGCAGCGCGGACAGGAACACTGAAGCTTTCTTT. The chain is built from TRBV7-3 and TRBJ1-1; possibly TRBD1 for D (6 bases). Looked up from germline, CDR1 is SGHTA and CDR2 is FQGTGA. The CDR3 contains 13 residues. Trimming took off 5 bases at V and 1 base at J, with 8 bases between the two ends.

The rearrangement uses TRBV7-9 and TRBJ2-7; 10 bases are a match to TRBD1. V shed 1 base and J 4 bases; nucleotides not matched to a gene: 7. The CDR3 runs to 16 residues. Germline V CDR1 and CDR2: SEHNR, FQNEAQ (reference sequence). CDR3 DNA sequence: TGTGCCAGCAGCTTAGATTGGGGACAGGGGTCTTACGAGCAGTACTTC. Its translation is CASSLDWGQGSYEQYF.

This CDR3 reads CAWAGRSTDTQYF. The DNA for the CDR3 is TGTGCCTGGGCTGGTAGAAGCACAGATACGCAGTATTTT. This chain joins TRBV30 and TRBJ2-3; the D is unclear. This CDR3 is 13 amino acids long. Germline-derived CDR1 and CDR2 are GTSNPN and SVGIG (reference sequence). V lost 5 bases, J lost 0 bases, and 9 bases lay in between.

A note on this clone: The junction departs from germline at one end; a sequencing error may be responsible. This rearrangement joins TRBV24-1 to TRBJ1-1; no reliable D call. The CDR3 covers 13 residues. Germline CDR1 reads KGHDR; CDR2 reads SFDVKD. The CDR3 nucleotides read TGTGCCACCAGTGACAGGATGAACCCTGAAGCTTTCTTT. Protein: CATSDRMNPEAFF.

CDR3 in amino acids: CATKAREGPSYEQYF. The CDR3 nucleotides read TGTGCCACTAAAGCAAGGGAGGGACCCTCCTACGAGCAGTACTTC. J is TRBJ2-7 and V is TRBV15; 7 nucleotides line up with TRBD2. The germline V gene has CDR1 LNHNV and CDR2 YYDKDF (reference sequence). CDR3 length equals 15 residues. The V and J ends lost 9 bases and 0 bases, in that order; junction bases with no gene match: 11.

The V gene is TRBV12-3 or TRBV12-4, the J gene TRBJ1-2, with D possibly being TRBD1 (6 bases). The germline V and J ends were trimmed by 2 bases and 4 bases, with 8 bases remaining between them. The CDR3 is made up of 13 amino acids. CDR3 region: CASSLRQAYGYTF. The CDR3 nucleotides read TGTGCCAGCAGTTTAAGACAGGCCTATGGCTACACCTTC.

This chain connects TRBV30 to TRBJ1-5; D is unresolved. Germline CDR1 reads GTSNPN; CDR2 reads SVGIG (reference sequence). V shed 0 bases and J shed 1 base, with 13 bases lying between them. The CDR3 extends over 16 amino acids. The CDR3 nucleotides read TGTGCCTGGAGTGTACACAGCGGGCTGAGCAATCAGCCCCAGCATTTT. Encoded protein: CAWSVHSGLSNQPQHF.

The J gene is TRBJ2-5, the V gene TRBV5-4, with 10 bases identical to TRBD2. V was pared by 3 bases and J by 5 bases, with 7 bases of the junction left unmatched. CDR3 size: 15 residues. Looked up from germline, CDR1 is SGHNT and CDR2 is YYREEE (reference sequence). This chain's CDR3 is CASSWGLAGEETQYF. The DNA of the CDR3 is TGTGCCAGCAGCTGGGGTCTAGCGGGAGAGGAGACCCAGTACTTC.

This chain connects TRBV7-3 to TRBJ2-7; 7 bases are a match to TRBD1. V gave up 3 bases and J gave up 2 bases; unmatched junction bases: 4. CDR3 length equals 14 residues. The V gene's germline CDR1 is SGHTA and CDR2 FQGTGA. DNA for the CDR3: TGTGCCAGCAGCTTCCGGGACAGAACCTACGAGCAGTACTTC. Its translation: CASSFRDRTYEQYF. Supplemented by reference TRBV7-3 and TRBJ2-7, the full variable domain reads GAGVSQTPSNKVTEKGKYVELRCDPISGHTALYWYRQSLGQGPEFLIYFQGTGAADDSGLPNDRFFAVRPEGSVSTLKIQRTERGDSAVYLCASSFRDRTYEQYFGPGTRLTVT.

This clone was detected once. This chain connects TRBV6-6 to TRBJ2-7; unclear D gene. The V gene lost 2 bases and the J gene lost 0 bases, with 8 bases spanning the gap. The germline gives CDR1 MNHNY, CDR2 SVGAGI (reference sequence). The CDR3 has 14 amino acids. The CDR3 DNA is TGTGCCAGCAGTTACGGGCTGCTCTCCTACGAGCAGTACTTC. It is translated as CASSYGLLSYEQYF.

This chain links TRBV2 with TRBJ2-1, with D unclear. The CDR3 loop spans 12 amino acids. Germline loops: CDR1 SNHLY, CDR2 FYNNEI. V gave up 8 bases and J gave up 6 bases, with 11 bases separating them. In nucleotides, the CDR3 is TGTGCCAGCTCTCCGCTAGGCAATGAGCAGTTCTTC. Its translation is CASSPLGNEQFF.

This rearrangement joins TRBV2 to TRBJ2-6; 7 positions match TRBD1. CDR3 length equals 16 residues. The germline gives CDR1 SNHLY, CDR2 FYNNEI. Unmatched junction bases numbered 9, after V lost 6 bases and J lost 4 bases. The CDR3 loop reads CASSVPGGLGANVLTF. In DNA, the CDR3 is TGTGCCAGCAGCGTTCCAGGGGGATTGGGGGCCAACGTCCTGACTTTC.

V gene TRBV18 combines with J gene TRBJ2-1; no reliable D call. Germline assignment: CDR1 KGHSH and CDR2 LQKENI. The CDR3 spans 13 residues. V was pared by 2 bases and J by 5 bases, with 7 bases between. This chain's CDR3 is CASSPNYNNEQFF. DNA for the CDR3: TGTGCCAGCTCACCAAACTATAACAATGAGCAGTTCTTC.

The chain couples TRBV18 to TRBJ1-2; 10 bases agree with TRBD1. The CDR3 is 16 amino acids. Trimming took 1 base from V and 5 from J; bases not matched to a gene: 7. CDR1 and CDR2 from the germline V gene are KGHSH and LQKENI. The CDR3 nucleotides are TGTGCCAGCTCACCACAAGGGACAGGGGATGGATATGGCTACACCTTC. Translation: CASSPQGTGDGYGYTF.